This T cell receptor (beta chain) was documented in a study of T cells in Graves' hyperthyroidism and ophthalmopathy. A patient was excluded if there was uncontrolled infection, other autoimmune disease, pregnancy or lactation. Diagnostic assessment was based on clinical symptoms, serum thyroxine and TRAb, thyroid ultrasound and orbital computed tomography. Study observations and caveats: The model made its ophthalmopathy prediction, and onset followed a median approximately 6.5 months later.

A remark on this clonotype: The antigen is not known. The CDR3 end shows no conserved phenylalanine or tryptophan, and so a read error is likely. The limits of the CDR3 on the DNA are not certain, so only TCRdb's listed CDR3 is given.

Using RNA transcripts as the source, TCR beta CDR3 regions were amplified. TCR CDR3 regions were first amplified by RT-PCR with HTBI primers. A single record per CDR3 protein comes from TCRdb applying MiXCR to the multiplex PCR reads. The repertoire holds about 570,000 distinct CDR3 sequences, with 35% to 55% as singletons. The CDR3 adds up to 8 amino acids, both ends counted. The V gene's germline CDR1 is SGHTA and CDR2 FQGTGA. This clonotype was sampled from an adult woman with Graves' disease, either hyperthyroidism or ophthalmopathy (not recorded which). The chain couples TRBV7-3 to TRBJ2-6; the table's TRBD2 call for D was not verified on the DNA. Input material: peripheral blood or thyroid tissue (not recorded which). CDR3 region: CASSPPNT.